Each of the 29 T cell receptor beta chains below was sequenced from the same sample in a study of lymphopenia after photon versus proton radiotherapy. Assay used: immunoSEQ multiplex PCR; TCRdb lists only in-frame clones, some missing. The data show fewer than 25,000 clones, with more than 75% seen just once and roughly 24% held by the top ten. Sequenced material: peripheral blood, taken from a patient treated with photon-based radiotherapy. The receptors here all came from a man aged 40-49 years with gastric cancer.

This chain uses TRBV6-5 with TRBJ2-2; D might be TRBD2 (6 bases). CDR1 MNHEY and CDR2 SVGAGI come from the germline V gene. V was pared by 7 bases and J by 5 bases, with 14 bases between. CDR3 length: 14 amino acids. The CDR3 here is CASTLGTATGELFF. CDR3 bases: TGTGCCAGCACCCTCGGGACTGCAACCGGGGAGCTGTTTTTT.

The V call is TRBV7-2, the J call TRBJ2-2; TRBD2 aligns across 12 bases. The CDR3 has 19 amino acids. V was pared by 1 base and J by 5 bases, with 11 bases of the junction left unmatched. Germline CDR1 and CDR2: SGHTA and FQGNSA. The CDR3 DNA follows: TGTGCCAGCAGCTTAGATACCCCCGGACTAGCGGGGCATACCGGGGAGCTGTTTTTT. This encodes CASSLDTPGLAGHTGELFF.

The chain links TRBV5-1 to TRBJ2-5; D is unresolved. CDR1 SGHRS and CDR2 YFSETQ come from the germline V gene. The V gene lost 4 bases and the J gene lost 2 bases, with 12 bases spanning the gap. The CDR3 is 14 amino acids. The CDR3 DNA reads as TGCGCCAGCAGCCCCAGGACGGAGCAAGAGACCCAGTACTTC. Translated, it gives CASSPRTEQETQYF. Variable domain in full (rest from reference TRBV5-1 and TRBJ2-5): KAGVTQTPRYLIKTRGQQVTLSCSPISGHRSVSWYQQTPGQGLQFLFEYFSETQRNKGNFPGRFSGRQFSNSRSEMNVSTLELGDSALYLCASSPRTEQETQYFGPGTRLLVL.

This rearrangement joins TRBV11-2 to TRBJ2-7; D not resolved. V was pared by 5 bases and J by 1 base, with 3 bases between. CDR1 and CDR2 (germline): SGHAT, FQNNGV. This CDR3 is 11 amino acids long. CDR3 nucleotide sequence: TGTGCCAGCAGCCAGTCCTACGAGCAGTACTTC. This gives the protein CASSQSYEQYF.

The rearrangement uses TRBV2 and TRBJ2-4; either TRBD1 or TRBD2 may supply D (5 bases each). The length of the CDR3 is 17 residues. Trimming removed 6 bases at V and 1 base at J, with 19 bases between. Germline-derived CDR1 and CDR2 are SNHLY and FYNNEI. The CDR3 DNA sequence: TGTGCCAGCAGGGCTAGGGGACGGCAGGAGGCCAAAAACATTCAGTACTTC. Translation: CASRARGRQEAKNIQYF.

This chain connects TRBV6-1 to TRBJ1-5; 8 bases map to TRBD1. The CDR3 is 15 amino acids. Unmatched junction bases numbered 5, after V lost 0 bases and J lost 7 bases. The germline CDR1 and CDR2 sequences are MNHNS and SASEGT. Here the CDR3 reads CASSEASGGRQPQHF. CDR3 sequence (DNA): TGTGCCAGCAGTGAAGCATCAGGGGGCAGACAGCCCCAGCATTTT.

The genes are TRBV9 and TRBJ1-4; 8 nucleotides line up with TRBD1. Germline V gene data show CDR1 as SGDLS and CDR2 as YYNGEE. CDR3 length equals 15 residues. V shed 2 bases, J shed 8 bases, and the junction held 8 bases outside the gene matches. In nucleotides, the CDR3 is TGTGCCAGCAGCGTTTCAGGGGGCCTAGGGGAAAAACTGTTTTTT. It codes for CASSVSGGLGEKLFF. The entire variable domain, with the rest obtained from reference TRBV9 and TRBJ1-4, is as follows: DSGVTQTPKHLITATGQRVTLRCSPRSGDLSVYWYQQSLDQGLQFLIQYYNGEERAKGNILERFSAQQFPDLHSELNLSSLELGDSALYFCASSVSGGLGEKLFFGSGTQLSVL.

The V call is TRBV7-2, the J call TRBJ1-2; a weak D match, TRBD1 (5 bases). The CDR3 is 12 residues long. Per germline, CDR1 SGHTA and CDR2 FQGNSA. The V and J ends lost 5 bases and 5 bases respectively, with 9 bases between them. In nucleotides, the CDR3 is TGTGCCAGCAGCCTCGCAGGGTATGGCTACACCTTC. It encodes CASSLAGYGYTF. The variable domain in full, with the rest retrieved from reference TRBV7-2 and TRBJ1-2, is GAGVSQSPSNKVTEKGKDVELRCDPISGHTALYWYRQSLGQGLEFLIYFQGNSAPDKSGLPSDRFSAERTGGSVSTLTIQRTQQEDSAVYLCASSLAGYGYTFGSGTRLTVV.

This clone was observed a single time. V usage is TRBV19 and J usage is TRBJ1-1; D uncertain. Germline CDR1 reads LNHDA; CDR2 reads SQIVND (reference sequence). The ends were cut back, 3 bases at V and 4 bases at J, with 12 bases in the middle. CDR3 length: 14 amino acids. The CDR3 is CASSIRTPTTEAFF. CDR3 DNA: TGTGCCAGTAGTATTAGGACGCCGACCACTGAAGCTTTCTTT.

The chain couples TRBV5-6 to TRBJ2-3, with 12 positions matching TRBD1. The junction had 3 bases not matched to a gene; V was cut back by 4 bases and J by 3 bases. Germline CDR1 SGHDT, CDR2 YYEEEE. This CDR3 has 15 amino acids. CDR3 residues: CASSRDRGLTDTQYF. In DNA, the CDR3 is TGTGCCAGCAGCAGGGACAGGGGGCTAACAGATACGCAGTATTTT.

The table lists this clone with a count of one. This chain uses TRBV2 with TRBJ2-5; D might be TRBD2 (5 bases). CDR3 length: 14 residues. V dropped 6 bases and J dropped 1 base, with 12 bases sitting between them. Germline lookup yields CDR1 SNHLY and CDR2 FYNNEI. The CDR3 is CASRQLVSQETQYF. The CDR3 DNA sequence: TGTGCCAGCAGGCAACTAGTTTCCCAAGAGACCCAGTACTTC.

The CDR3 bases are TGTGCCAGCAGTTTAGACAGTACCCATGAGCAGTTCTTC. As protein: CASSLDSTHEQFF. The rearrangement links TRBV6-5 to TRBJ2-1; a possible D gene is TRBD1 (5 bases). Germline CDR1 reads MNHEY; CDR2 reads SVGAGI. The V end lost 4 bases, the J end lost 8 bases, and 12 bases lay between the germline ends. This CDR3 region has 13 residues.

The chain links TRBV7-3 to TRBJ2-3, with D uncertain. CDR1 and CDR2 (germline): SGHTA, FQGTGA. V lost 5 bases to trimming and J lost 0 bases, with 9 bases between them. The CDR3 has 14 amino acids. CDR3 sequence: CASSLRTSTDTQYF. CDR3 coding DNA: TGTGCCAGCAGCCTGAGAACTAGCACAGATACGCAGTATTTT.

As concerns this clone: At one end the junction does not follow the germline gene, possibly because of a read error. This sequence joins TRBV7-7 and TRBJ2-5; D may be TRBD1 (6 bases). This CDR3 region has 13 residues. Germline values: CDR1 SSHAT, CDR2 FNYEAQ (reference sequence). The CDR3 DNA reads TGTGCTAGCAGCCGGACAGCCCAAGAGACCCAGTACTTC. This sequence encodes CASSRTAQETQYF.

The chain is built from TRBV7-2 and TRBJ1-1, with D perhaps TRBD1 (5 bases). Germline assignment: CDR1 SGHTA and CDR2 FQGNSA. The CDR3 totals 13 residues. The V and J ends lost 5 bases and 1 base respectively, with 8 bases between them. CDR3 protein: CASSTQGNTEAFF. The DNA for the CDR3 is TGTGCCAGCAGCACCCAGGGGAACACTGAAGCTTTCTTT. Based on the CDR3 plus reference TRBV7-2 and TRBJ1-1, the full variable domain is GAGVSQSPSNKVTEKGKDVELRCDPISGHTALYWYRQSLGQGLEFLIYFQGNSAPDKSGLPSDRFSAERTGGSVSTLTIQRTQQEDSAVYLCASSTQGNTEAFFGQGTRLTVV.

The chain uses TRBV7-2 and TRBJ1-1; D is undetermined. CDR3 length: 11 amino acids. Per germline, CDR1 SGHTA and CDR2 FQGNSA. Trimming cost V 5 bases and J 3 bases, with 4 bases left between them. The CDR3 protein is CASSRYTEAFF. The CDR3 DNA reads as TGTGCCAGCAGCCGGTACACTGAAGCTTTCTTT. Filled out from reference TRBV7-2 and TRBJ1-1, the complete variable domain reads GAGVSQSPSNKVTEKGKDVELRCDPISGHTALYWYRQSLGQGLEFLIYFQGNSAPDKSGLPSDRFSAERTGGSVSTLTIQRTQQEDSAVYLCASSRYTEAFFGQGTRLTVV.

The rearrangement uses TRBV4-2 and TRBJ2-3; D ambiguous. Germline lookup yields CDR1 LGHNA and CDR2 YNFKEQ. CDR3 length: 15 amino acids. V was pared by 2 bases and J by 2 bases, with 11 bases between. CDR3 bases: TGTGCCAGCAGCCAACGGAGACTGATCACAGATACGCAGTATTTT. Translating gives CASSQRRLITDTQYF.

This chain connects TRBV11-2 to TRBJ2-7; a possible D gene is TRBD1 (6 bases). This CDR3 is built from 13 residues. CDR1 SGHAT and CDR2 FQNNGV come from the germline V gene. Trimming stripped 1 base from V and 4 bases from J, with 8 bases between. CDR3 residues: CASSLGGQYEQYF. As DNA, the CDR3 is TGTGCCAGCAGCTTAGGGGGGCAGTACGAGCAGTACTTC. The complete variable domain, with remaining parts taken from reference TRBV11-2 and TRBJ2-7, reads EAGVAQSPRYKIIEKRQSVAFWCNPISGHATLYWYQQILGQGPKLLIQFQNNGVVDDSQLPKDRFSAERLKGVDSTLKIQPAKLEDSAVYLCASSLGGQYEQYFGPGTRLTVT.

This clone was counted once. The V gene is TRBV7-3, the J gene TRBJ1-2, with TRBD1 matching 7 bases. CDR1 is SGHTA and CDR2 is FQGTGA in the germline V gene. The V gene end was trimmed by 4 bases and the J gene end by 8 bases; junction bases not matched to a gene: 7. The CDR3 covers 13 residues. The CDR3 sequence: CASSWGDRAGYTF. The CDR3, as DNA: TGTGCCAGCAGCTGGGGGGACAGAGCCGGCTACACCTTC.

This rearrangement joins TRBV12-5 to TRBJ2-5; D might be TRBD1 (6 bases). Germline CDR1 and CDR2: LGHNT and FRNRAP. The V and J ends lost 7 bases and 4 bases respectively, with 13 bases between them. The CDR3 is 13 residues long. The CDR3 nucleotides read TGTGCTAGTGTAAACAGGGTAGGAGAGACCCAGTACTTC. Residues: CASVNRVGETQYF.

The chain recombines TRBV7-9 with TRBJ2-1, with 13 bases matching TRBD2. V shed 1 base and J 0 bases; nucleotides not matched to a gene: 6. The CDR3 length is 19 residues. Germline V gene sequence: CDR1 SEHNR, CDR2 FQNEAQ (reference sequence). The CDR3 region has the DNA TGTGCCAGCAGCTTAGGGGGACTAGCGGGGCTTTACTCCTACAATGAGCAGTTCTTC. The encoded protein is CASSLGGLAGLYSYNEQFF. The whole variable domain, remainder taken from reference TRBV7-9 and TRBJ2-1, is DTGVSQNPRHKITKRGQNVTFRCDPISEHNRLYWYRQTLGQGPEFLTYFQNEAQLEKSRLLSDRFSAERPKGSFSTLEIQRTEQGDSAMYLCASSLGGLAGLYSYNEQFFGPGTRLTVL.

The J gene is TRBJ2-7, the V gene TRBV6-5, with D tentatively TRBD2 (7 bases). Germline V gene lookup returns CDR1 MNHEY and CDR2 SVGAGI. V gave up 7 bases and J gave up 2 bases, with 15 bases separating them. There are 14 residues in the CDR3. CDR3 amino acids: CASTRRGAPYEQYF. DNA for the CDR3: TGTGCCAGCACCCGCCGGGGGGCACCCTACGAGCAGTACTTC.

For the CDR3, the DNA is TGTGCCTGGAGTGGGAAGGGAGTGAACCAAGAGACCCAGTACTTC. Translation gives CAWSGKGVNQETQYF. This chain connects TRBV30 to TRBJ2-5; D is perhaps TRBD2 (5 bases). Between the trimmed V and J ends, which lost 1 base and 0 bases, there was a span of 12 bases. The CDR3 totals 15 residues. Germline CDR1 and CDR2: GTSNPN and SVGIG (reference sequence). Full variable domain (outside the CDR3, taken from reference TRBV30 and TRBJ2-5): SQTIHQWPATLVQPVGSPLSLECTVEGTSNPNLYWYRQAAGRGLQLLFYSVGIGQISSEVPQNLSASRPQDRQFILSSKKLLLSDSGFYLCAWSGKGVNQETQYFGPGTRLLVL.

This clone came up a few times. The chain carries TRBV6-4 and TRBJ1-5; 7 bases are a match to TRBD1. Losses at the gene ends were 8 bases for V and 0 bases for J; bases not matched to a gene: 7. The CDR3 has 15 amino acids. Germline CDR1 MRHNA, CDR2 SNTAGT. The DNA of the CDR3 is TGTGCCAGCCGGGACAGCCTGAATAGCAATCAGCCCCAGCATTTT. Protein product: CASRDSLNSNQPQHF.

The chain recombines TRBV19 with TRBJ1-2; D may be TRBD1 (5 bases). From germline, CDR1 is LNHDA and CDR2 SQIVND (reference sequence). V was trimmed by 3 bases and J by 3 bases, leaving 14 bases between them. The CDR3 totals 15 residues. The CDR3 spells CASSISPMGDYGYTF. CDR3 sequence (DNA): TGTGCCAGTAGTATCAGCCCAATGGGGGACTATGGCTACACCTTC.

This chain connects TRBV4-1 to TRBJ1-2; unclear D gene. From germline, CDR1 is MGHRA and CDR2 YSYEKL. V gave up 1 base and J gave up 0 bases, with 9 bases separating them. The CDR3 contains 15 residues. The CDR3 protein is CASSQAEGTNYGYTF. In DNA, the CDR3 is TGCGCCAGCAGCCAAGCAGAGGGAACTAACTATGGCTACACCTTC.

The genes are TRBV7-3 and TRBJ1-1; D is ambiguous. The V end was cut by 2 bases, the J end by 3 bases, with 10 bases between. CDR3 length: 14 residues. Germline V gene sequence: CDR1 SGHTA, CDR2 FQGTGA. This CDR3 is CASSLVGGDTEAFF. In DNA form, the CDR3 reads TGTGCCAGCAGCTTAGTTGGCGGGGACACTGAAGCTTTCTTT.

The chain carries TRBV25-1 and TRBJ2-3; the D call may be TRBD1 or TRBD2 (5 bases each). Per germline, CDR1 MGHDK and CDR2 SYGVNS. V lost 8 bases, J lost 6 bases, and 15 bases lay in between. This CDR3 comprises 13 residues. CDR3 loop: CASGDPSGDTQYF. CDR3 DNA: TGTGCCAGCGGGGACCCAAGTGGGGATACGCAGTATTTT.

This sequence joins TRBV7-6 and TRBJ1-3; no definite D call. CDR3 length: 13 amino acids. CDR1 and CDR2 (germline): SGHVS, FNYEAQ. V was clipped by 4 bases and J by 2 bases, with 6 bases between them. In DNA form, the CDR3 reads TGTGCCAGCAGCTCCGGCGCTGGAAACACCATATATTTT. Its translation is CASSSGAGNTIYF.